This T cell receptor (beta chain) was profiled in a study of blood T cell repertoires in COVID-19. This CDR3 has 15 amino acids. Trimming took off 7 bases at V and 14 bases at J, with 24 bases between the two ends. Per germline, CDR1 LNHDA and CDR2 SQIVND (reference sequence). Sequenced by immunoSEQ multiplex PCR; TCRdb stores in-frame clones only, minus some. The top ten clones hold less than 30% of a sample with about 180,000 clones, 75% to 80% of them seen once. The receptor was isolated from a woman between 70 and 85 years old with acute or convalescent COVID-19. The chain employs TRBV19 and TRBJ1-6; possibly TRBD1 for D (5 bases). Sequenced material: peripheral blood. The CDR3 protein is CASTLDSLDSKALHF. The CDR3 coding sequence is TGTGCCAGTACCTTAGACAGCCTTGATTCAAAGGCCCTCCACTTT.